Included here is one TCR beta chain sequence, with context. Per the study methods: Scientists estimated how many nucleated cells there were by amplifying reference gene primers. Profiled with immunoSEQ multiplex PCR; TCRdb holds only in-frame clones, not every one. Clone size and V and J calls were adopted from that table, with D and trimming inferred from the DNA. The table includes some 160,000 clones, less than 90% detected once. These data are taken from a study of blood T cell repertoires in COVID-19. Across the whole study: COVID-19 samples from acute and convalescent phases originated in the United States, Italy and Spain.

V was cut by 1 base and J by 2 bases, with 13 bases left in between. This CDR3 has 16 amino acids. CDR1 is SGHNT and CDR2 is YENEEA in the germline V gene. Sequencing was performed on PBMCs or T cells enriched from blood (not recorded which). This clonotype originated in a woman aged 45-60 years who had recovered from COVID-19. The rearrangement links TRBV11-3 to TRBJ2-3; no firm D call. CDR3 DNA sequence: TGTGCCAGCAGCTTAGGACGAGGCCCGAACACAGATACGCAGTATTTT. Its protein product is CASSLGRGPNTDTQYF.